Listed below are T cell receptor beta chains from one sample, sequenced in a study of T cells in Graves' hyperthyroidism and ophthalmopathy. A single record per CDR3 protein comes from TCRdb applying MiXCR to the multiplex PCR reads. Here the sample spans about 530,000 distinct CDR3 sequences, 17% being singletons. Sequencing was carried out using blood. The source is a woman aged 18-35 years with Graves' ophthalmopathy. The CDR3 runs from the conserved cysteine through the conserved F or W. The D gene is left open where the match is weak. The size of a clone is reported for some rows only, either as once, few or many, or as a class for expanded clones.

v_call	cdr3_length	j_call	d_call	clone_size	cdr3_aa	cdr3_nt
TRBV5-6	14	TRBJ2-2	.	.	CASESGVEAGELFF	TGTGCCAGCGAGTCCGGGGTTGAGGCCGGGGAGCTGTTTTTT
TRBV18	16	TRBJ2-7	.	.	CASSPLYRQGGHEQYF	TGTGCCAGCTCACCACTATACAGGCAGGGGGGCCACGAGCAGTACTTC
TRBV29-1	13	TRBJ2-1	.	few	CSVDTAGFSEQFF	TGCAGCGTTGATACTGCGGGCTTTTCTGAGCAGTTCTTC
TRBV9	17	TRBJ2-1	TRBD2	.	CASSPPGLAGGGNEQFF	TGTGCCAGCAGCCCTCCGGGACTAGCGGGAGGAGGCAATGAGCAGTTCTTC
TRBV7-9	17	TRBJ2-2	TRBD2	many	CASSLQALAGPTGELFF	TGTGCCAGCAGCTTACAGGCTTTAGCGGGACCCACCGGGGAGCTGTTTTTT
TRBV6-5	15	TRBJ2-4	.	.	CASSYSMEGKNIQYF	TGTGCCAGCAGTTACTCGATGGAGGGCAAAAACATTCAGTACTTC
TRBV2	18	TRBJ2-3	TRBD2	.	CASSEAPSVGGRSDTQYF	TGTGCCAGCAGTGAGGCCCCGTCGGTGGGCGGGAGATCAGATACGCAGTATTTT
TRBV9	14	TRBJ2-7	.	few	CASSYYRDTYEQYF	TGTGCCAGCAGCTATTACCGGGACACCTACGAGCAGTACTTC
TRBV9	15	TRBJ2-4	.	.	CASSVDGMTKNIQYF	TGTGCCAGCAGCGTAGATGGCATGACCAAAAACATTCAGTACTTC
TRBV11-3	14	TRBJ2-7	TRBD2	.	CASSLQTSGYEQYF	TGTGCCAGCAGCTTACAGACTAGCGGGTACGAGCAGTACTTC
TRBV20-1	15	TRBJ1-2	TRBD1	many	CSALRDREANYGYTF	TGCAGTGCTTTACGGGACAGGGAGGCCAACTATGGCTACACCTTC
TRBV19	13	TRBJ1-5	.	.	CARAPEGNQPQHF	TGTGCCAGGGCCCCGGAGGGCAATCAGCCCCAGCATTTT
TRBV27	14	TRBJ1-4	TRBD1	.	CASSLRGQGSPLFF	TGTGCCAGCAGTTTAAGGGGACAGGGAAGTCCTCTGTTTTTT
TRBV19	14	TRBJ1-1	.	.	CASTLDAEGTEAFF	TGTGCCAGTACCTTGGACGCGGAGGGGACTGAAGCTTTCTTT
TRBV6-1	13	TRBJ1-1	.	many	CASSGEWNTEAFF	TGTGCCAGCAGTGGCGAGTGGAACACTGAAGCTTTCTTT
TRBV19	11	TRBJ2-1	.	.	CASTAGSEQFF	TGTGCCAGTACCGCGGGGTCCGAGCAGTTCTTC
TRBV5-6	13	TRBJ2-1	TRBD2	.	CASSLGLAGGPFF	TGTGCCAGCAGCTTGGGGCTAGCGGGAGGGCCGTTCTTC
TRBV28	15	TRBJ2-7	.	many	CASRTSHLSSYEQYF	TGTGCCAGCAGAACTAGCCACCTAAGCTCCTACGAGCAGTACTTC
TRBV19	13	TRBJ2-2	.	.	CASSGGLVGELFF	TGTGCCAGTAGCGGAGGGTTGGTCGGGGAGCTGTTTTTT
TRBV12-3/TRBV12-4	15	TRBJ1-4	.	many	CASSLSSQGGEKLFF	TGTGCCAGCAGTTTATCGTCTCAGGGAGGGGAAAAACTGTTTTTT
TRBV6-5	14	TRBJ1-2	TRBD1	many	CASSYSTGNYGYTF	TGTGCCAGCAGTTACTCGACAGGGAACTATGGCTACACCTTC
TRBV18	14	TRBJ2-7	TRBD2	few	CASSLGGFSYEQYF	TGTGCCAGCTCCCTCGGGGGGTTTTCCTACGAGCAGTACTTC
TRBV7-8	12	TRBJ2-7	.	many	CASSLVRFEQYF	TGTGCCAGCAGCCTCGTACGTTTTGAGCAGTACTTC
TRBV4-3	16	TRBJ1-1	TRBD1	.	CASSQVVRGRSTEAFF	TGCGCCAGCAGCCAAGTAGTCAGGGGGAGGTCCACTGAAGCTTTCTTT
TRBV18	14	TRBJ2-2	.	many	CASSPGPNTGELFF	TGTGCCAGCTCACCGGGGCCGAACACCGGGGAGCTGTTTTTT
TRBV18	13	TRBJ2-3	.	many	CASSPQRSAAQYF	TGTGCCAGCTCACCACAGCGTTCGGCAGCGCAGTATTTT
TRBV4-1	16	TRBJ1-4	.	few	CASSHEPGSGGEKLFF	TGCGCCAGCAGCCATGAACCGGGATCCGGGGGCGAAAAACTGTTTTTT
TRBV7-9	18	TRBJ2-1	TRBD2	.	CASSFGTSGGASYHEQFF	TGTGCCAGCAGCTTCGGGACTAGCGGGGGGGCCTCCTACCATGAGCAGTTCTTC
TRBV13	14	TRBJ2-7	TRBD1	once	CASSVGQGGYEQYF	TGTGCCAGCAGCGTAGGACAGGGGGGTTACGAGCAGTACTTC
TRBV30	13	TRBJ2-5	.	many	CAWSARGGETQYF	TGTGCCTGGAGTGCCAGGGGAGGAGAGACCCAGTACTTC
TRBV7-9	18	TRBJ1-2	TRBD1	few	CASSPYPGTGGSDYGYTF	TGTGCCAGCAGCCCATACCCCGGGACAGGGGGTTCGGACTATGGCTACACCTTC
TRBV7-3	13	TRBJ2-7	TRBD2	.	CASSSTSGNEQYF	TGTGCCAGCAGCTCGACTAGCGGCAACGAGCAGTACTTC
TRBV2	13	TRBJ1-2	.	many	CATGEEGYYGYTF	TGTGCCACCGGTGAAGAGGGGTACTATGGCTACACCTTC
TRBV11-2	16	TRBJ2-1	TRBD2	many	CASSLDLKRGGGEQFF	TGTGCCAGCAGCTTAGATCTCAAGCGGGGGGGCGGTGAGCAGTTCTTC
TRBV5-1	15	TRBJ1-1	TRBD1	.	CASIPMTGSDTEAFF	TGCGCCAGCATCCCAATGACAGGGTCGGACACTGAAGCTTTCTTT
TRBV9	16	TRBJ1-1	.	few	CASASPQGGGNTEAFF	TGTGCTTCCGCTTCTCCACAGGGAGGAGGAAACACTGAAGCTTTCTTT
TRBV6-1	16	TRBJ2-3	TRBD1	many	CASRLSGTGMTDTQYF	TGTGCCAGCAGGCTATCCGGGACAGGGATGACAGATACGCAGTATTTT